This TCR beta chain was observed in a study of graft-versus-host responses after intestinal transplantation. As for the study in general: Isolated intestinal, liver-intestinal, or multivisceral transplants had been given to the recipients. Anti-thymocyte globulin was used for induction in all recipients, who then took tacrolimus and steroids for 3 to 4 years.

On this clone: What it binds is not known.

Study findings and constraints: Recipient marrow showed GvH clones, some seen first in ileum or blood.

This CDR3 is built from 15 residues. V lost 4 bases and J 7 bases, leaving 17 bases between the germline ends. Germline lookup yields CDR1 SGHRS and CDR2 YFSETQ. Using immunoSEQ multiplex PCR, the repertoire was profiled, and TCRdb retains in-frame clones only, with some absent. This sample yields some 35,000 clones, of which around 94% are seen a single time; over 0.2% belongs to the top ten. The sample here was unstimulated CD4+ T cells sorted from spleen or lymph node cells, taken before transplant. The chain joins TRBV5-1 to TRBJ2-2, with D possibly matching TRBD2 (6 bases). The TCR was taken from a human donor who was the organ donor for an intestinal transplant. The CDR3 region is CASSAGRTGGGELFF. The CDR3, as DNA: TGCGCCAGCAGCGCGGGACGGACGGGCGGCGGGGAGCTGTTTTTT.